Following are 22 T cell receptor beta chains from one sample sequenced in a study of blood T cells in healthy people across ages (dated by TCRdb to about 2015). The protocol used for the library was 5' RACE. The instrument was an Illumina HiSeq 2500. A second about 7 to 12 cycle PCR used a sample-barcoded 5' primer and a J-beta primer mix. The raw public reads went through TCRdb reprocessing: fastp at Q25, MiXCR clone calling, in-frame beta chains kept. Rows are unified per CDR3 protein, each entry keeping the most common DNA and genes. Counted in this sample were about 830,000 distinct CDR3 sequences; approximately 59% of them appeared once. The ten largest account for about 27% of the sample. The source material was blood. Receptors were obtained from a man aged 30-40 years in good health.

The V and J genes are TRBV29-1 and TRBJ2-5; the D gene could be TRBD1 or TRBD2 (5 bases each). The CDR3 consists of 13 residues. V lost 8 bases to trimming and J lost 4 bases, with 17 bases between them. In germline, CDR1 is SQVTM, CDR2 ANQGSEA. The CDR3 is CSKNGGEVETQYF. The CDR3 DNA is TGCAGCAAAAATGGGGGAGAAGTAGAGACCCAGTACTTC.

This clonotype was seen many times. The V call is TRBV9, the J call TRBJ2-7; 7 nucleotides match TRBD1. The J segment lost 2 bases and the V segment lost 0 bases, leaving 5 bases of the junction unmatched. The CDR3 consists of 15 residues. Germline V gene sequence: CDR1 SGDLS, CDR2 YYNGEE. The CDR3: CASSVGGTVTYEQYF. In DNA form, the CDR3 reads TGTGCCAGCAGCGTAGGAGGGACAGTGACCTACGAGCAGTACTTC.

A remark on this clonotype: Sequence at one end of the junction differs from germline and may be a read error. This rearrangement joins TRBV7-7 to TRBJ2-5, with TRBD1 identical over 9 bases. The J call is doubtful: the DNA matches TRBJ2-7 better. This CDR3 has 15 amino acids. Germline CDR1 SSHAT, CDR2 FNYEAQ (reference sequence). CDR3 protein: CASSLGAGQGGEQYF. The CDR3 nucleotides read TGTGCTAGCAGCTTAGGGGCGGGACAGGGTGGCGAGCAGTACTTC.

With respect to this clonotype: One junction end does not reproduce the germline sequence, and a read error may be involved. This sequence joins TRBV7-6 and TRBJ2-5; no clear D gene. The J call may be faulty, since TRBJ2-7 better matches the DNA end. In germline, CDR1 is SGHVS, CDR2 FNYEAQ. This CDR3 contains 12 residues. CDR3 region: CAGSLGGYEQYF. CDR3 in DNA: TGTGCCGGCAGCTTGGGCGGCTACGAGCAGTACTTC.

The genes are TRBV25-1 and TRBJ2-4, with D possibly TRBD2 on 5 matching bases. The J call is uncertain, as TRBJ2-5 better fits the DNA end. CDR3 length equals 14 residues. Germline V CDR1 and CDR2: MGHDK, SYGVNS. The CDR3 nucleotides are TGTGCCAGCAGTCAAAGAGGGAATAAAGAGACCCAGTACTTC. It yields the protein CASSQRGNKETQYF.

This clonotype showed up many times. J is TRBJ1-5 and V is TRBV11-3, with a possible D match to TRBD1 (5 bases). V gave up 5 bases and J gave up 7 bases, with 15 bases separating them. The CDR3 is 14 residues long. Germline loops: CDR1 SGHNT, CDR2 YENEEA. The CDR3 DNA reads as TGTGCCAGCAGCGAAGGGGTATATGGGCAGCCCCAGCATTTT. It specifies CASSEGVYGQPQHF.

Concerning this clonotype itself: The junction and the germline gene differ at one end; a read error may be behind it. The chain has TRBV10-3 and TRBJ2-5; TRBD2 agrees at 8 bases. Germline V gene lookup returns CDR1 ENHRY and CDR2 SYGVKD. CDR3 length: 16 residues. DNA for the CDR3: TGTGCCGTCAGTGAGTGGAGTAGCGGGGCAGAAGAGACCCAGTACTTC. Protein product: CAVSEWSSGAEETQYF.

The chain joins TRBV12-3 or TRBV12-4 to TRBJ2-5, with a weak D call TRBD2 (5 bases). CDR3 length equals 15 residues. V lost 5 bases to trimming and J lost 5 bases, with 18 bases between them. The CDR3 nucleotides are TGTGCCAGCAGTCCTCGGGTAGCGCGAGATGAGACCCAGTACTTC. Its protein product is CASSPRVARDETQYF.

The chain uses TRBV5-4 and TRBJ2-5; D is possibly TRBD1 or TRBD2 (5 bases each). The germline CDR1 and CDR2 sequences are SGHNT and YYREEE (reference sequence). The V gene lost 0 bases and the J gene lost 4 bases, with 16 bases spanning the gap. The CDR3 extends over 16 amino acids. CDR3 DNA sequence: TGTGCCAGCAGCTTGGGTATCGGGGACGGGGCAGAGACCCAGTACTTC. Its translation is CASSLGIGDGAETQYF. The entire variable domain, with the rest obtained from reference TRBV5-4 and TRBJ2-5, is as follows: ETGVTQSPTHLIKTRGQQVTLRCSSQSGHNTVSWYQQALGQGPQFIFQYYREEENGRGNFPPRFSGLQFPNYSSELNVNALELDDSALYLCASSLGIGDGAETQYFGPGTRLLVL.

The chain combines TRBV9 with TRBJ2-3; perhaps TRBD1 as D (7 bases). The CDR3 contains 15 residues. V shed 3 bases and J shed 6 bases, with 17 bases lying between them. Germline CDR1 is SGDLS and CDR2 is YYNGEE. DNA of the CDR3: TGTGCCAGCAGCGGCGGAGGGGGCGGACTCGATACGCAGTATTTT. Translation: CASSGGGGGLDTQYF. The whole variable domain, remainder taken from reference TRBV9 and TRBJ2-3, is DSGVTQTPKHLITATGQRVTLRCSPRSGDLSVYWYQQSLDQGLQFLIQYYNGEERAKGNILERFSAQQFPDLHSELNLSSLELGDSALYFCASSGGGGGLDTQYFGPGTRLTVL.

This clonotype has only a few counts. The chain carries TRBV10-3 and TRBJ2-7, with TRBD1 as a possible D gene (6 bases). The CDR3 is 13 amino acids. Between the trimmed V and J ends, which lost 6 bases and 7 bases, there was a span of 16 bases. Looked up from germline, CDR1 is ENHRY and CDR2 is SYGVKD. The DNA of the CDR3 is TGTGCCATCAGGGACAGAACTCCCGAGGAGCAGTACTTC. It specifies CAIRDRTPEEQYF.

This clonotype was seen only a few times. This rearrangement joins TRBV6-6 to TRBJ1-5; D perhaps matches TRBD1 (6 bases). Trimming shortened V by 8 bases and J by 0 bases, and 17 bases separated the two germline ends. CDR3 size: 16 residues. Germline CDR1 reads MNHNY; CDR2 reads SVGAGI (reference sequence). The CDR3 nucleotides are TGTGCCAGCGACCTCCAGTCAGGGGCTAGCAATCAGCCCCAGCATTTT. This codes for CASDLQSGASNQPQHF.

The DNA of the CDR3 is TGCGCCAGCAGCCAAGACATCGGGGGAGATTGGCAAGAGACCCAGTACTTC. Translated: CASSQDIGGDWQETQYF. The genes are TRBV4-3 and TRBJ2-5; D might be TRBD2 (6 bases). Trimming shortened V by 0 bases and J by 2 bases, and 16 bases separated the two germline ends. The germline V gene encodes CDR1 LGHNA and CDR2 YSLEER. The CDR3 consists of 17 residues.

V and J are TRBV19 and TRBJ2-6, with a possible D match to TRBD1 (6 bases). Germline V lookup: CDR1 LNHDA, CDR2 SQIVND (reference sequence). The CDR3 sequence is 20 residues long. Deletions cut 4 bases from V and 0 bases from J, with 22 bases between. The CDR3 is CASSTLDRQIWGSGANVLTF. Written as DNA, the CDR3 is TGTGCCAGTAGTACCCTCGACAGGCAGATTTGGGGCTCTGGGGCCAACGTCCTGACTTTC.

A few counts support this clonotype. This chain uses TRBV15 with TRBJ2-7; 12 bases agree with TRBD2. This CDR3 has 15 amino acids. Germline loops: CDR1 LNHNV, CDR2 YYDKDF (reference sequence). V was clipped by 6 bases and J by 3 bases; unmatched bases: 6. CDR3: CATSPTSGGLYEQYF. CDR3 in DNA: TGTGCCACCAGTCCGACTAGCGGGGGCCTCTACGAGCAGTACTTC.

The chain carries TRBV7-2 and TRBJ2-1; 8 positions agree with TRBD2. The CDR3 spans 15 residues. The ends lost 5 bases at V and 7 bases at J; junction bases unmatched: 10. Germline V gives CDR1 SGHTA, CDR2 FQGNSA. DNA of the CDR3: TGTGCCAGCAGCATATTAGCGGGAAGAGGGAATGAGCAGTTCTTC. Amino acid sequence: CASSILAGRGNEQFF. Full variable domain (outside the CDR3, taken from reference TRBV7-2 and TRBJ2-1): GAGVSQSPSNKVTEKGKDVELRCDPISGHTALYWYRQSLGQGLEFLIYFQGNSAPDKSGLPSDRFSAERTGGSVSTLTIQRTQQEDSAVYLCASSILAGRGNEQFFGPGTRLTVL.

This clonotype was observed a handful of times. J is TRBJ2-5 and V is TRBV20-1, with TRBD1 matching over 12 bases. Germline V gene data show CDR1 as DFQATT and CDR2 as SNEGSKA (reference sequence). V gave up 3 bases and J gave up 2 bases; unmatched junction bases: 13. This CDR3 contains 18 residues. The CDR3 nucleotides are TGCAGTGCTAGCCTCGGGACAGGGGGCGAAGGGTGGCAAGAGACCCAGTACTTC. Protein product: CSASLGTGGEGWQETQYF.

The rearrangement links TRBV7-2 to TRBJ2-3; D remains ambiguous. The CDR3 is 15 amino acids. V gave up 2 bases and J gave up 4 bases, with 13 bases separating them. Germline CDR1 and CDR2: SGHTA and FQGNSA. The CDR3 loop is CASSLSWEGSDTQYF. The CDR3 bases are TGTGCCAGCAGCTTAAGCTGGGAAGGTTCAGATACGCAGTATTTT.

V and J are TRBV20-1 and TRBJ2-5; D possibly matches TRBD1 or TRBD2 (5 bases each). The CDR3 is 13 residues long. Germline V gives CDR1 DFQATT, CDR2 SNEGSKA (reference sequence). V was clipped by 8 bases and J by 5 bases, with 18 bases between them. In nucleotides, the CDR3 is TGCAGTACTGCTCCGGGACCCGTGGAGACCCAGTACTTC. Protein sequence: CSTAPGPVETQYF.

V and J are TRBV6-2 or TRBV6-3 and TRBJ2-1; 9 positions agree with TRBD1. The junction had 5 bases not matched to a gene; V was cut back by 5 bases and J by 15 bases. The V gene's germline CDR1 is MNHEY and CDR2 SVGEGT. The CDR3 is 11 residues long. CDR3 nucleotides: TGTGCCAGCAGTACAGGACAGGGGAGGTTCTTC. This gives the protein CASSTGQGRFF.

The V gene is TRBV5-1, the J gene TRBJ2-5; TRBD2 agrees at 10 bases. This CDR3 has 15 amino acids. The ends lost 1 base at V and 1 base at J; junction bases unmatched: 1. Germline values: CDR1 SGHRS, CDR2 YFSETQ. CDR3 sequence: CASSLSSGGQETQYF. The CDR3 DNA follows: TGCGCCAGCAGCTTGTCTAGCGGGGGCCAAGAGACCCAGTACTTC.

This clonotype was detected a few times. The chain carries TRBV9 and TRBJ2-1, with a tentative D call TRBD1 (5 bases). CDR1 and CDR2 from the germline V gene are SGDLS and YYNGEE. The length of the CDR3 is 10 residues. Trimming stripped 8 bases from V and 15 bases from J, with 15 bases between. CDR3 residues: CARGASSTFF. Here the CDR3 DNA reads TGTGCCAGAGGGGCAAGTTCCACGTTCTTC.